The rows below give T cell receptor beta chains drawn from one sample of a study of T cells in Graves' hyperthyroidism and ophthalmopathy. TCRdb processed the multiplex PCR reads anew with MiXCR; each CDR3 protein has one entry. The sample yields around 560,000 distinct CDR3 sequences, 16% seen once. The sequenced sample consisted of blood. Every receptor here comes from a woman between 18 and 29 years old with Graves' hyperthyroidism. The CDR3 runs from the conserved cysteine through the conserved F or W. A D gene is named only where the DNA matches it firmly. Clone size, where shown, is once, few, many, or a class for clones that have expanded.

clone_size: NA; v_call: TRBV15; j_call: TRBJ1-2; d_call: TRBD1; cdr3_aa: CATSSPTGGGYGYTF; cdr3_nt: TGTGCCACCAGCAGCCCGACAGGGGGCGGCTATGGCTACACCTTC
clone_size: few; v_call: TRBV11-1; j_call: TRBJ2-1; d_call: NA; cdr3_aa: CASAPEATEQFF; cdr3_nt: TGTGCCAGCGCCCCCGAAGCTACTGAGCAGTTCTTC
clone_size: NA; v_call: TRBV3-1; j_call: TRBJ2-7; d_call: NA; cdr3_aa: CASSQGSAVSYEQYF; cdr3_nt: TGTGCCAGCAGCCAAGGGTCGGCAGTATCCTACGAGCAGTACTTC
clone_size: many; v_call: TRBV7-2; j_call: TRBJ2-5; d_call: TRBD2; cdr3_aa: CASSLVLADETQYF; cdr3_nt: TGTGCCAGCAGCTTAGTTCTAGCGGACGAGACCCAGTACTTC
clone_size: NA; v_call: TRBV6-1; j_call: TRBJ2-7; d_call: NA; cdr3_aa: CASSRTAGDYEQYF; cdr3_nt: TGTGCCAGCAGTCGGACGGCTGGAGACTACGAGCAGTACTTC
clone_size: many; v_call: TRBV12-3/TRBV12-4; j_call: TRBJ1-1; d_call: TRBD1; cdr3_aa: CASSPQGTGERTEAFF; cdr3_nt: TGTGCCAGCAGTCCGCAGGGGACAGGGGAGCGGACTGAAGCTTTCTTT
clone_size: few; v_call: TRBV27; j_call: TRBJ2-3; d_call: TRBD2; cdr3_aa: CASGFRGGTDTQYF; cdr3_nt: TGTGCCAGTGGGTTCCGGGGGGGCACAGATACGCAGTATTTT
clone_size: many; v_call: TRBV7-2; j_call: TRBJ2-5; d_call: NA; cdr3_aa: CASSLAGRGTETQYF; cdr3_nt: TGTGCCAGCAGCTTAGCTGGCAGGGGTACAGAGACCCAGTACTTC
clone_size: few; v_call: TRBV7-2; j_call: TRBJ2-7; d_call: TRBD1; cdr3_aa: CASSRTGQRNSSYEQYF; cdr3_nt: TGTGCCAGCAGCCGAACGGGACAGCGCAACAGCTCCTACGAGCAGTACTTC
clone_size: many; v_call: TRBV20-1; j_call: TRBJ2-5; d_call: NA; cdr3_aa: CSASRQETQYF; cdr3_nt: TGCAGTGCTAGTCGACAAGAGACCCAGTACTTC
clone_size: few; v_call: TRBV27; j_call: TRBJ1-1; d_call: NA; cdr3_aa: CASSLSGRANTEAFF; cdr3_nt: TGTGCCAGCAGTTTATCGGGCAGGGCGAACACTGAAGCTTTCTTT